A selection of T cell receptor beta chains follows, all from one sample in a study of T cell responses to AZD1222 COVID-19 vaccine. Sequencing was performed with immunoSEQ multiplex PCR; in TCRdb, only in-frame clones are kept and a portion is missing. Here the sample spans roughly 150,000 clones, about 92% being singletons. The sample consisted of peripheral blood, taken on day 0 of AZD1222 vaccination. All receptors come from an adult in good health. Each CDR3 is given with its conserved first and last residue. The D gene is left open where the match is weak. Where a row states a size, it is once, few, many or the class of an expanded clone; other rows omit it.

V: TRBV2
size: .
J: TRBJ1-4
D: .
CDR3: CASSAGGTTNEKLFF
DNA: TGTGCCAGCAGTGCCGGGGGCACGACTAATGAAAAACTGTTTTTT

V: TRBV7-9
size: .
J: TRBJ2-3
D: TRBD1
CDR3: CASSRDRGGTDTQYF
DNA: TGTGCCAGCAGCCGGGACAGGGGGGGCACAGATACGCAGTATTTT

V: TRBV7-9
size: .
J: TRBJ1-2
D: TRBD1
CDR3: CASSSDRDYGYTF
DNA: TGTGCCAGCAGCTCGGACAGGGATTATGGCTACACCTTC

V: TRBV9
size: .
J: TRBJ1-2
D: .
CDR3: CASSPTGALNYGYTF
DNA: TGTGCCAGCAGCCCAACCGGGGCCCTTAACTATGGCTACACCTTC

V: TRBV30
size: .
J: TRBJ1-6
D: TRBD1
CDR3: CAWTGDRDYLHF
DNA: TGTGCCTGGACGGGGGACAGGGACTATCTCCACTTT

V: TRBV6-5
size: .
J: TRBJ1-6
D: .
CDR3: CASSYYRGEGNSPLHF
DNA: TGTGCCAGCAGTTACTATCGGGGGGAGGGGAATTCACCCCTCCACTTT

V: TRBV7-7
size: .
J: TRBJ1-1
D: .
CDR3: CASSPAGGVNTEAFF
DNA: TGTGCTAGCAGCCCCGCCGGCGGAGTGAACACTGAAGCTTTCTTT

V: TRBV27
size: .
J: TRBJ1-5
D: .
CDR3: CASSLTASSNQPQHF
DNA: TGTGCCAGCAGTTTAACAGCAAGTAGCAATCAGCCCCAGCATTTT

V: TRBV30
size: .
J: TRBJ1-2
D: .
CDR3: CAWNPGSGGYTF
DNA: TGTGCCTGGAATCCGGGATCGGGTGGCTACACCTTC

V: TRBV7-2
size: .
J: TRBJ1-1
D: .
CDR3: CASSGRLFNTEAFF
DNA: TGTGCCAGCAGCGGACGGTTATTTAACACTGAAGCTTTCTTT

V: TRBV11-3
size: .
J: TRBJ2-2
D: .
CDR3: CASSSGAQGISGELFF
DNA: TGTGCCAGCAGTTCGGGGGCGCAAGGGATCTCCGGGGAGCTGTTTTTT

V: TRBV5-6
size: .
J: TRBJ1-2
D: TRBD1
CDR3: CASSLPSGGLGGYTF
DNA: TGTGCCAGCAGCTTACCGTCAGGGGGATTGGGAGGCTACACCTTC

V: TRBV3-1/TRBV3-2
size: .
J: TRBJ2-1
D: .
CDR3: CASSQDLSSYNEQFF
DNA: TGTGCCAGCAGCCAAGACCTTAGCTCCTACAATGAGCAGTTCTTC

V: TRBV21-1
size: .
J: TRBJ1-2
D: .
CDR3: CASSTGSFVNYGYTF
DNA: TGTGCCAGCAGCACGGGATCATTCGTCAACTATGGCTACACCTTC

V: TRBV5-1
size: .
J: TRBJ1-5
D: .
CDR3: CASSLAWVTNQPQHF
DNA: TGCGCCAGCAGCTTGGCCTGGGTTACCAATCAGCCCCAGCATTTT

V: TRBV3-1/TRBV3-2
size: .
J: TRBJ2-5
D: TRBD2
CDR3: CASSQGGGLAQETQYF
DNA: TGTGCCAGCAGCCAAGGAGGCGGACTAGCGCAAGAGACCCAGTACTTC

V: TRBV5-5
size: .
J: TRBJ1-4
D: .
CDR3: CASSRDGVATNEKLFF
DNA: TGTGCCAGCAGCCGGGACGGGGTGGCGACTAATGAAAAACTGTTTTTT

V: TRBV18
size: .
J: TRBJ1-5
D: TRBD1
CDR3: CASSPGTGRNQPQHF
DNA: TGTGCCAGCTCCCCCGGGACAGGGCGCAATCAGCCCCAGCATTTT

V: TRBV12-5
size: .
J: TRBJ2-7
D: .
CDR3: CASALDSPAYEQYF
DNA: TGTGCTAGTGCCCTGGACAGCCCGGCCTACGAGCAGTACTTC

V: TRBV28
size: once
J: TRBJ2-6
D: .
CDR3: CASSEQVSSGANVLTF
DNA: TGTGCCAGCAGCGAACAGGTCTCCTCTGGGGCCAACGTCCTGACTTTC

V: TRBV5-1
size: .
J: TRBJ1-2
D: .
CDR3: CASSPDRLNLNYGYTF
DNA: TGCGCCAGCAGCCCCGACAGGCTAAATCTAAACTATGGCTACACCTTC

V: TRBV5-5
size: .
J: TRBJ2-3
D: TRBD1
CDR3: CASRTLQGGLTDTQYF
DNA: TGTGCCAGCAGAACTTTACAGGGGGGACTCACAGATACGCAGTATTTT

V: TRBV6-5
size: .
J: TRBJ1-3
D: .
CDR3: CASSLTPNSGNTIYF
DNA: TGTGCCAGCAGTCTGACACCGAACTCTGGAAACACCATATATTTT

V: TRBV4-1
size: .
J: TRBJ1-2
D: .
CDR3: CASSQGVSGRGYTF
DNA: TGCGCCAGCAGCCAAGGGGTGTCGGGACGGGGGTACACCTTC

V: TRBV11-3
size: .
J: TRBJ1-2
D: .
CDR3: CASSPRPAFIGYTF
DNA: TGTGCCAGCAGCCCTCGTCCGGCCTTTATTGGCTACACCTTC

V: TRBV11-3
size: once
J: TRBJ2-5
D: .
CDR3: CASSLKETQYF
DNA: TGTGCCAGCAGCTTAAAAGAGACCCAGTACTTC